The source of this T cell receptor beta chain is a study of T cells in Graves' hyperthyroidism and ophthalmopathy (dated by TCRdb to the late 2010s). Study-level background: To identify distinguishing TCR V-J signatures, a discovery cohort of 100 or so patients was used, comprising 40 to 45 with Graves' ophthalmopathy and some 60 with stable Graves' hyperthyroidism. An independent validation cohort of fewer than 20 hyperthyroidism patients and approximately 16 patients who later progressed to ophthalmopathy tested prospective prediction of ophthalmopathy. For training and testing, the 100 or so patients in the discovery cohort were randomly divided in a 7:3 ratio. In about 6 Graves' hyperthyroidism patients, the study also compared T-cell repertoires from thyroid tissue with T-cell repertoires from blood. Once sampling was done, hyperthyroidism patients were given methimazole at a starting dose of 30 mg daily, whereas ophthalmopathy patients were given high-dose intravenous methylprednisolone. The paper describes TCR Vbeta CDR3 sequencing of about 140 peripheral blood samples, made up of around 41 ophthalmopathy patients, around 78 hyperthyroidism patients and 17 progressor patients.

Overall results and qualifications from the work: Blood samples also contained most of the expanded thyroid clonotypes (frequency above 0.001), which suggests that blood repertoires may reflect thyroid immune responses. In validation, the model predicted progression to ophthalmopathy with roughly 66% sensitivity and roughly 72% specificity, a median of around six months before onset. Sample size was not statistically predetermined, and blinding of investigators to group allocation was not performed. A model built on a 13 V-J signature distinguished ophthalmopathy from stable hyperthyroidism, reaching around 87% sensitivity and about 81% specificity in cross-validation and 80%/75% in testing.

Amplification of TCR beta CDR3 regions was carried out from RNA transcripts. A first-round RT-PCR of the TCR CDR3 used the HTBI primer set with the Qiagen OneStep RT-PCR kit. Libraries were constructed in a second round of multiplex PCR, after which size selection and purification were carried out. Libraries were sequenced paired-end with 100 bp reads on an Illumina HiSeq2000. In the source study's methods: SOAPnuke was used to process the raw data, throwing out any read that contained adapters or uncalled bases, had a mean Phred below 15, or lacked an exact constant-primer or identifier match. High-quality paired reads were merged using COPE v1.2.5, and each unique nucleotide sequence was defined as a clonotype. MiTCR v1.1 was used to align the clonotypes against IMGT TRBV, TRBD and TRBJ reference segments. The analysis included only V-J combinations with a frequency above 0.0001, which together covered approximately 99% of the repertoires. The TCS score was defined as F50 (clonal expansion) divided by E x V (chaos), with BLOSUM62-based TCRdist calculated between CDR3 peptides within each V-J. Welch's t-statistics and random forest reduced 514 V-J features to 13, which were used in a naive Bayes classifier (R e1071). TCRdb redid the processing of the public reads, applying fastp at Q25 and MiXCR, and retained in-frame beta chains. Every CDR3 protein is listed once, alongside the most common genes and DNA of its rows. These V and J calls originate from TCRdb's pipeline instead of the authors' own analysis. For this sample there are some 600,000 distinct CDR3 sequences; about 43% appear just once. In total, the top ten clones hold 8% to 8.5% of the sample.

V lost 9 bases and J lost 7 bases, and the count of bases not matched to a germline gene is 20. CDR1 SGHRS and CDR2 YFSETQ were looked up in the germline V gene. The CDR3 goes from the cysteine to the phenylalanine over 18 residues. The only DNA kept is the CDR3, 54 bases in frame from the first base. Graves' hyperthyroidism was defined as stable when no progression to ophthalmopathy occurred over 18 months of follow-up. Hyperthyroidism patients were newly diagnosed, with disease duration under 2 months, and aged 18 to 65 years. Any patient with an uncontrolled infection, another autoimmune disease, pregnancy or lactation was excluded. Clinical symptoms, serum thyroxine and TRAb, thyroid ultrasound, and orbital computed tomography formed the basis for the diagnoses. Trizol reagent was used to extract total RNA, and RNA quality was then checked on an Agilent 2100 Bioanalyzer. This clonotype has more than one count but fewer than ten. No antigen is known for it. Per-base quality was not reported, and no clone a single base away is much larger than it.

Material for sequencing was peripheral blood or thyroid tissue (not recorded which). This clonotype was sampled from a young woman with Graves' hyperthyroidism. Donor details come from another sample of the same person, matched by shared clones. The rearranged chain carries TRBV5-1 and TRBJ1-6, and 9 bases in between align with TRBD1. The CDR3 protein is CATENQGQGHRRNSPLHF. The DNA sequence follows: TGCGCCACCGAGAACCAGGGACAGGGACATCGGCGGAATTCACCCCTCCACTTT.